Listed below are T cell receptor beta chains from one sample, sequenced in a study of immune evolution from preneoplasia to lung adenocarcinoma. Profiling relied on immunoSEQ multiplex PCR, and the TCRdb table lists in-frame clones only, not all of them. The sample records thousands of clones, approximately 80% being singletons. Sequencing was performed on FFPE adjacent normal lung tissue. The receptors were gathered from a person between 65 and 79 years old with lung adenocarcinoma. The CDR3 runs from the conserved cysteine through the conserved F or W. D genes are given only for firm matches. Size is stated for part of the rows, as once, few or many counts, or as a class when the clone is expanded.

TRBD2	-	14	TRBV9	TRBJ2-1	TGTGCCAGCAGCGTAGACGAGCGGGGGGGAGATGGGTTCTTC	CASSVDERGGDGFF
-	-	13	TRBV11-1	TRBJ2-3	TGTGCCAGCAGCTTACCTAGCACAGATACGCAGTATTTT	CASSLPSTDTQYF
TRBD1	-	12	TRBV19	TRBJ1-1	TGTGCCAGTCATGGACAGGGTGATGAAGCTTTCTTT	CASHGQGDEAFF
TRBD1	-	13	TRBV11-1	TRBJ2-7	TGTGCCAGCCGGGACAGGGGCCTTTACGAGCAGTACTTC	CASRDRGLYEQYF
TRBD2	-	16	TRBV7-2	TRBJ2-1	TGTGCCAGCAGCGATCGGACTAGCGGGACCCACAATGAGCAGTTCTTC	CASSDRTSGTHNEQFF
-	once	15	TRBV7-2	TRBJ2-7	TGTGCCAGCAGCTTAGGGGTTAGCGTAGCCTACGAGCAGTACTTC	CASSLGVSVAYEQYF
TRBD2	-	17	TRBV4-1	TRBJ2-5	TGCGCCAGCAGCCTTACTAGCGGGAGGCTCGTGGGCGAGACCCAGTACTTC	CASSLTSGRLVGETQYF
TRBD1	-	15	TRBV7-2	TRBJ1-4	TGTGCCAGCAGCACTCGACAGGGGGAGGGTGAAAAACTGTTTTTT	CASSTRQGEGEKLFF
TRBD1	once	14	TRBV4-3	TRBJ1-2	TGCGCCAGCACTCCGAGGACAGGGTCATATGGCTACACCTTC	CASTPRTGSYGYTF
TRBD1	-	15	TRBV19	TRBJ1-4	TGTGCCAGTAGTGGCTATGTGGACAGGCGGGAAAAACTGTTTTTT	CASSGYVDRREKLFF
-	-	12	TRBV11-2	TRBJ1-2	TGTGCCAGCAGCTTGACGAATTATGGCTACACCTTC	CASSLTNYGYTF
TRBD2	once	16	TRBV5-1	TRBJ2-1	TGCGCCAGCAGCCGGCGCCCTAGCGGGAGGGCCGATGAGCAGTTCTTC	CASSRRPSGRADEQFF
-	once	10	TRBV5-7	TRBJ1-5	TGTGCCAGCAGCACAGGGCCCCAGCATTTT	CASSTGPQHF
TRBD1	-	13	TRBV9	TRBJ1-2	TGTGCCAGCAGCGCGACAGGGGGTTTTGGCTACACCTTC	CASSATGGFGYTF
TRBD1	large	14	TRBV30	TRBJ1-1	TGTGCCTCTATCGGGGGACAGGGACTGACTGAAGCTTTCTTT	CASIGGQGLTEAFF
-	once	15	TRBV4-3	TRBJ2-7	TGCGCCAGCAGCCAAGAAAGGGGGGAGCGGAGAAGGCAGTACTTC	CASSQERGERRRQYF
TRBD2	-	15	TRBV7-6	TRBJ2-7	TGTGCCAGCAGCTCCGGGACTAGCGGAGGGGACGAGCAGTACTTC	CASSSGTSGGDEQYF
TRBD2	-	14	TRBV30	TRBJ2-1	TGTGCCTGGAGACCCCTGACTAGCCACAATGAGCAGTTCTTC	CAWRPLTSHNEQFF
-	-	13	TRBV28	TRBJ2-3	TGTGCCAGCAGTTTAGGGTCCCGAGGGACGCAGTATTTT	CASSLGSRGTQYF
-	-	16	TRBV7-9	TRBJ1-1	TGTGCCAGCAGCCCGCCCGTGCGACAGGACAACACTGAAGCTTTCTTT	CASSPPVRQDNTEAFF
-	-	15	TRBV4-3	TRBJ1-1	TGCGCCAGCAGCCGAAAAGCCAGGGAATTACCTGAAGCTTTCTTT	CASSRKARELPEAFF
TRBD1	-	15	TRBV7-3	TRBJ2-3	TGTGCCAGCAGCTTAACGGGGACAGGGGAAGATACGCAGTATTTT	CASSLTGTGEDTQYF
TRBD1	-	15	TRBV11-3	TRBJ1-2	TGTGCCAGCAGCCAGGGGACAGCTGCTAACTATGGCTACACCTTC	CASSQGTAANYGYTF
-	-	13	TRBV2	TRBJ1-2	TGTGCCAGCAGTGCTGAGGGAGGGTATGGCTACACCTTC	CASSAEGGYGYTF
TRBD1	-	15	TRBV6-1	TRBJ2-3	TGTGCCGGATCACTGGGACAGACTAGCACAGATACGCAGTATTTT	CAGSLGQTSTDTQYF
TRBD2	few	16	TRBV9	TRBJ2-3	TGTGCCAGCAGCCCCCCGGGACTAGCGGGTCAAGATACGCAGTATTTT	CASSPPGLAGQDTQYF
-	-	18	TRBV5-1	TRBJ1-3	TGCGCCAGCAGCTTGACTGTAATTCAGGAACTCTCTGGAAACACCATATATTTT	CASSLTVIQELSGNTIYF
-	few	16	TRBV30	TRBJ1-5	TGTGCCTGGAGTGTACGGGCGGGGAGGGGCAATCAGCCCCAGCATTTT	CAWSVRAGRGNQPQHF
-	-	14	TRBV5-6	TRBJ2-2	TGTGCCAGCACCTCGGCGGCGAACACCGGGGAGCTGTTTTTT	CASTSAANTGELFF
-	-	15	TRBV11-2	TRBJ1-4	TGTGCCAGCAGCTTTGGGGACAAATCTAATGAAAAACTGTTTTTT	CASSFGDKSNEKLFF
-	-	12	TRBV7-6	TRBJ2-7	TGTGCCAGCAGCCAGAATCTAGGCGAGCAGTACTTC	CASSQNLGEQYF
-	-	14	TRBV2	TRBJ1-5	TGTGCCAGCAGTATACGATGGGGTAATCAGCCCCAGCATTTT	CASSIRWGNQPQHF
-	-	14	TRBV18	TRBJ2-2	TGTGCCAGCTCACCTCGCTCCGACACCGGGGAGCTGTTTTTT	CASSPRSDTGELFF
TRBD1	-	13	TRBV11-2	TRBJ2-1	TGTGCCAGCAGCCCAGGGGGATCCAATGAGCAGTTCTTC	CASSPGGSNEQFF
TRBD1	-	16	TRBV7-2	TRBJ1-4	TGTGCCAGCAGCTCCCGCCTGGGACAGTCTAATGAAAAACTGTTTTTT	CASSSRLGQSNEKLFF
TRBD1	-	14	TRBV29-1	TRBJ2-1	TGCAGCGCCCGACAGGGGGCCCTTTACAATGAGCAGTTCTTC	CSARQGALYNEQFF
-	few	14	TRBV10-1	TRBJ1-2	TGCGCCAGCAGTGATGTGGGGCAGAACTATGGCTACACCTTC	CASSDVGQNYGYTF
-	few	15	TRBV4-2	TRBJ2-1	TGTGCCAGCAGCCAAGAGGGACTCCCATCGGGCGAGCAGTTCTTC	CASSQEGLPSGEQFF
-	-	13	TRBV18	TRBJ2-7	TGTGCCAGCTCACCATTCAGTACCTACGAGCAGTACTTC	CASSPFSTYEQYF
TRBD2	few	13	TRBV7-3	TRBJ2-7	TGTGCCAGCAGCTTAGTGAGCGGGAGGGAGCAGTACTTC	CASSLVSGREQYF
TRBD2	-	14	TRBV7-9	TRBJ2-3	TGTGCCAGCAGCTTTACCGGACTAGTGGATACGCAGTATTTT	CASSFTGLVDTQYF
-	large	14	TRBV7-2	TRBJ2-7	TGTGCCAGCAGCCCCGGGACAATTCCCTACGAGCAGTACTTC	CASSPGTIPYEQYF
-	-	14	TRBV19	TRBJ1-1	TGTGCCAGTAGACGTCGGCAGTTTCGACCTGAAGCTTTCTTT	CASRRRQFRPEAFF
-	once	12	TRBV4-3	TRBJ2-1	TGCGCCAGCAGCCAAGTTGGGGCCGAGCAGTTCTTC	CASSQVGAEQFF
-	-	13	TRBV4-2	TRBJ1-1	TGTGCCAGCAGCCAAGAAGAGAACACTGAAGCTTTCTTT	CASSQEENTEAFF
-	-	17	TRBV5-1	TRBJ1-4	TGCGCCAGCAGCTTGGTTCAGGGGCCCTCAACTAATGAAAAACTGTTTTTT	CASSLVQGPSTNEKLFF
-	-	15	TRBV10-3	TRBJ2-3	TGTGCCATCACCACAGGGCGCTTGATCACAGATACGCAGTATTTT	CAITTGRLITDTQYF
-	-	13	TRBV18	TRBJ2-7	TGTGCCAGCTCGACGGGAGTTAACTACGAGCAGTACTTC	CASSTGVNYEQYF
-	-	14	TRBV18	TRBJ2-7	TGTGCCAGCTCACCAGGGACGTACTCCTACGAGCAGTACTTC	CASSPGTYSYEQYF
TRBD1	once	13	TRBV29-1	TRBJ2-5	TGCAGCGTTGTAATGCAGGGGGCAAAGACCCAGTACTTC	CSVVMQGAKTQYF
-	-	16	TRBV30	TRBJ2-1	TGTGCCTGGCTTCGGGTAGCGGCAGGGAACTACAATGAGCAGTTCTTC	CAWLRVAAGNYNEQFF
TRBD2	few	16	TRBV28	TRBJ2-3	TGTGCCAGCTCGGGACTAGCGGGAGGGTACACAGATACGCAGTATTTT	CASSGLAGGYTDTQYF
-	-	14	TRBV6-1	TRBJ1-2	TGTGCCAGCAGTGAAGGTCAGCCAACGCGGGGCTACACCTTC	CASSEGQPTRGYTF
-	-	13	TRBV7-8	TRBJ2-7	TGTGCCAGCACGGAGGGCAGACCCTACGAGCAGTACTTC	CASTEGRPYEQYF
-	-	14	TRBV7-8	TRBJ2-7	TGTGCCAGCAGCTTAGCGGCTAGAGGCTACGAGCAGTACTTC	CASSLAARGYEQYF
-	few	14	TRBV27	TRBJ1-1	TGTGCCAGCAGCTACGCGGGGCCCGGAGATGAAGCTTTCTTT	CASSYAGPGDEAFF
-	few	14	TRBV11-3	TRBJ1-1	TGTGCCAGCAGCCTACGACACGGGGACACTGAAGCTTTCTTT	CASSLRHGDTEAFF
-	few	13	TRBV30	TRBJ1-1	TGTGCCTGGAGTGTGGGGGGGGACACTGAAGCTTTCTTT	CAWSVGGDTEAFF
-	-	13	TRBV18	TRBJ1-4	TGTGCCAGCTCACCGTCTTTGGATGAAAAACTGTTTTTT	CASSPSLDEKLFF
TRBD1	-	13	TRBV2	TRBJ2-5	TGTGCCAGTAAACGGGACAGCCGTGAGACCCAGTACTTC	CASKRDSRETQYF